This section outlines one T cell receptor (beta chain) sequence together with its context. Naive CD8 cells were CD45RO-negative, positively selected for CCR7, excluding terminally differentiated effector memory CD45RA+ cells. This sample is drawn from a study of shared clonotypes between healthy human individuals. Study-level background: Used for every donor were three CD4 naive, three CD4 memory, two CD8 naive and one CD8 memory plate.

The ends were cut back, 1 base at V and 7 bases at J, with 8 bases in the middle. The CDR3 has 13 amino acids. Germline CDR1 is LNHDA and CDR2 is SQIVND (reference sequence). Original processing notes: Junction-only sequences without quality scores were provided by ImmunoSEQ, so filtering was different. TCRdb's table, derived via immunoSEQ multiplex PCR, lists solely in-frame clones and lacks some. V and J calls plus clone size are reproduced from that table; the DNA served to infer D and trimming. The sample has 660,000 or so clones; about 96% are singletons. The sequenced sample was naive CD8+ T cells sorted from blood. The chain combines TRBV19 with TRBJ2-1, with a tentative D call TRBD2 (6 bases). This TCR was recovered from a young woman in good health. CDR3 bases: TGTGCCAGTAGTATAGGGGCGGGGAATGAGCAGTTCTTC. Its protein product is CASSIGAGNEQFF.